The 5 T cell receptor beta chains below all came from one sample that was sequenced in a study of cytomegalovirus exposure and HLA in healthy donors. The primer mix had 60 Vbeta and 13 Jbeta primers. Method: immunoSEQ multiplex PCR; TCRdb's copy keeps in-frame clones and lacks some. The sample includes fewer than 250,000 clones, 75% to 80% of them seen just once. The sequencing input was PBMCs. These receptors all stem from a young man in good health and CMV-seronegative.

This chain connects TRBV18 to TRBJ2-1, with 13 nucleotides matching TRBD2. This CDR3 is built from 18 residues. The V and J ends lost 6 bases and 0 bases, in that order; junction bases with no gene match: 8. Germline CDR1 is KGHSH and CDR2 is LQKENI. The CDR3 region is CASSLTSGGSNSYNEQFF. The CDR3, as DNA: TGTGCCAGCTCCTTGACTAGCGGGGGGTCCAACTCCTACAATGAGCAGTTCTTC.

The CDR3 DNA follows: TGCGCCAGCAGCTTGGAAGCAGAGCGCAATGAGCAGTTCTTC. Translation: CASSLEAERNEQFF. The chain recombines TRBV5-1 with TRBJ2-1; D remains ambiguous. Germline V CDR1 and CDR2: SGHRS, YFSETQ. V was pared by 0 bases and J by 6 bases, with 10 bases between. The CDR3 spans 14 residues. Variable domain in full (rest from reference TRBV5-1 and TRBJ2-1): KAGVTQTPRYLIKTRGQQVTLSCSPISGHRSVSWYQQTPGQGLQFLFEYFSETQRNKGNFPGRFSGRQFSNSRSEMNVSTLELGDSALYLCASSLEAERNEQFFGPGTRLTVL.

This chain links TRBV10-3 with TRBJ2-7; 9 bases line up with TRBD2. Losses at the gene ends were 7 bases for V and 7 bases for J; bases not matched to a gene: 8. CDR1 is ENHRY, CDR2 SYGVKD, per germline. The CDR3 has 13 residues. CDR3 residues: CAITLREGGEQYF. The CDR3 DNA is TGTGCCATCACTTTGCGGGAGGGGGGGGAGCAGTACTTC.

This clone came up a few times. The chain carries TRBV7-3 and TRBJ2-1; 8 nucleotides line up with TRBD2. V shed 0 bases and J 3 bases; nucleotides not matched to a gene: 1. Germline V gene data show CDR1 as SGHTA and CDR2 as FQGTGA. This CDR3 contains 15 residues. CDR3 region: CASSLTSGNYNEQFF. The CDR3 DNA reads as TGTGCCAGCAGCTTAACTAGCGGGAACTACAATGAGCAGTTCTTC.

The rearrangement uses TRBV9 and TRBJ2-2; the match to TRBD2 covers 8 bases. CDR3 length equals 17 residues. The germline V gene encodes CDR1 SGDLS and CDR2 YYNGEE. V lost 4 bases, J lost 7 bases, and 15 bases stayed unmatched. The CDR3 protein is CASSRASSGPTLGELFF. The CDR3 DNA reads TGTGCCAGCAGCCGGGCTTCTAGCGGGCCAACCCTCGGGGAGCTGTTTTTT.